A single sample is the source of the 28 T cell receptor beta chains below, sequenced in a study of T-cell reconstitution after alpha-beta-depleted transplantation in children. Using unique molecular identifiers, the investigators prepared the TCRbeta library. Each CDR3 protein is one row after TCRdb ran MiXCR on the PCR reads. The profile shows around 200,000 distinct CDR3 sequences, around 9.9% of them singletons. The sequences come from PBMCs, collected before TCRalphabeta/CD19-depleted stem cell transplant. The source of these receptors is a child less than two years old with acute myeloid leukemia, due to receive a stem cell transplant.

This clonotype was counted ten times or more. J is TRBJ1-2 and V is TRBV30, with D tentatively TRBD1 (6 bases). Trimming stripped 4 bases from V and 6 bases from J, with 21 bases between. Germline CDR1 GTSNPN, CDR2 SVGIG (reference sequence). CDR3 length: 15 amino acids. CDR3 sequence reads: CAWTGGGASLNGYTF. The CDR3, as DNA: TGTGCCTGGACCGGAGGGGGGGCGTCTCTGAATGGCTACACCTTC. Filled out from reference TRBV30 and TRBJ1-2, the complete variable domain reads SQTIHQWPATLVQPVGSPLSLECTVEGTSNPNLYWYRQAAGRGLQLLFYSVGIGQISSEVPQNLSASRPQDRQFILSSKKLLLSDSGFYLCAWTGGGASLNGYTFGSGTRLTVV.

This clonotype was found a few times. The J gene is TRBJ2-7, the V gene TRBV6-6, with a tentative D call TRBD1 (6 bases). The length of the CDR3 is 12 residues. V was trimmed by 8 bases and J by 2 bases, leaving 10 bases between them. Germline V gene sequence: CDR1 MNHNY, CDR2 SVGAGI (reference sequence). In DNA form, the CDR3 reads TGTGCCAGCCAGGGGCCCACCTACGAGCAGTACTTC. The encoded protein is CASQGPTYEQYF.

This clonotype has at least ten counts. The chain carries TRBV6-1 and TRBJ2-2; D may be TRBD2 (6 bases). Germline CDR1 MNHNS, CDR2 SASEGT. The V end lost 9 bases, the J end lost 0 bases, and 11 bases lay between the germline ends. CDR3 length: 14 residues. The CDR3 is CASVRTTNTGELFF. CDR3 sequence (DNA): TGTGCCAGTGTCCGGACTACGAACACCGGGGAGCTGTTTTTT.

This clonotype occurred many times. J is TRBJ2-3 and V is TRBV24-1; D ambiguous. This CDR3 contains 11 residues. V lost 5 bases, J lost 3 bases, and 2 bases lay in between. Per the germline V gene, CDR1 is KGHDR and CDR2 is SFDVKD. The chain's CDR3 is CATSVTDTQYF. The CDR3 DNA reads TGTGCCACCAGTGTTACAGATACGCAGTATTTT.

This clonotype was detected many times. The chain couples TRBV4-1 to TRBJ1-5; 7 nucleotides match TRBD1. The ends lost 3 bases at V and 7 bases at J; junction bases unmatched: 6. Germline V gene sequence: CDR1 MGHRA, CDR2 YSYEKL. CDR3 length: 14 residues. The CDR3 DNA sequence: TGCGCCAGCAGCCAGGGGGGACAGCGGCAGCCCCAGCATTTT. This translates into CASSQGGQRQPQHF.

This clonotype was picked up many times. V gene TRBV12-3 or TRBV12-4 combines with J gene TRBJ2-1; no reliable D call. The V gene lost 2 bases and the J gene lost 9 bases, with 8 bases spanning the gap. This CDR3 has 12 residues. CDR3 loop: CASSLRVSEQFF. CDR3 DNA: TGTGCCAGCAGTTTAAGGGTTAGTGAGCAGTTCTTC.

This clonotype has at least ten counts. This chain joins TRBV18 and TRBJ2-3; D unresolved. The length of the CDR3 is 13 residues. The V gene lost 6 bases and the J gene lost 3 bases, with 10 bases spanning the gap. Germline values: CDR1 KGHSH, CDR2 LQKENI. The CDR3 DNA reads TGTGCCAGCTCCCCCCTGCGGACAGATACGCAGTATTTT. Translating it yields CASSPLRTDTQYF.

This clonotype came up a few times. The V and J genes are TRBV3-1 and TRBJ2-1; D not resolved. The CDR3 length is 15 residues. V shed 10 bases and J shed 0 bases, with 16 bases lying between them. Germline-derived CDR1 and CDR2 are LGHDT and YNNKEL (reference sequence). The CDR3 loop reads CATCQAPASYNEQFF. DNA for the CDR3: TGTGCCACCTGCCAAGCGCCCGCCTCCTACAATGAGCAGTTCTTC.

This clonotype was seen repeatedly, ten times or more. The genes are TRBV20-1 and TRBJ1-1; tentatively, D is TRBD1 (5 bases). Germline values: CDR1 DFQATT, CDR2 SNEGSKA (reference sequence). The CDR3 length is 13 residues. CDR3 region: CSLGGEANTEAFF. As DNA, the CDR3 is TGCTCCCTGGGGGGGGAGGCGAACACTGAAGCTTTCTTT.

This clonotype occurred many times. The rearrangement uses TRBV12-3 or TRBV12-4 and TRBJ2-7; possibly TRBD2 for D (6 bases). This CDR3 contains 17 residues. The ends were cut back, 3 bases at V and 1 base at J, with 19 bases in the middle. The CDR3 coding sequence is TGTGCCAGCAGTTTCTGGGACTTTTTGGGGATATCCTACGAGCAGTACTTC. This translates into CASSFWDFLGISYEQYF.

The chain couples TRBV28 to TRBJ1-5; D unclear. Germline V CDR1 and CDR2: MDHEN, SYDVKM. V lost 1 base and J 2 bases, leaving 6 bases between the germline ends. The CDR3 totals 14 residues. The CDR3 protein is CASSLYGGNQPQHF. Written as DNA, the CDR3 is TGTGCCAGCAGTTTATATGGTGGCAATCAGCCCCAGCATTTT.

The sample holds many counts of this clonotype. This rearrangement joins TRBV12-3 or TRBV12-4 to TRBJ2-7, with TRBD2 as a possible D gene (6 bases). V lost 4 bases, J lost 5 bases, and 18 bases lay in between. The CDR3 is made up of 15 amino acids. The CDR3 DNA follows: TGTGCCAGCAGTTCCCGGAGGCTAGCGAGGCACGAGCAGTACTTC. Encoded protein: CASSSRRLARHEQYF.

This clonotype was counted many times. V gene TRBV16 combines with J gene TRBJ1-5; no definite D call. CDR1 and CDR2 from the germline V gene are KGHSY and FQNENV. This CDR3 comprises 14 residues. The V end lost 0 bases, the J end lost 2 bases, and 5 bases lay between the germline ends. The CDR3 protein is CASSQSEGNQPQHF. The CDR3 DNA reads as TGTGCCAGCAGCCAATCGGAGGGCAATCAGCCCCAGCATTTT.

This clonotype was seen at least ten times. The V gene is TRBV11-2, the J gene TRBJ1-1; 9 bases agree with TRBD1. The CDR3 spans 18 residues. The germline gives CDR1 SGHAT, CDR2 FQNNGV. J lost 0 bases, V lost 4 bases, and 12 bases had no gene match. This CDR3 is CASSSAGTGRFMNTEAFF. In DNA, the CDR3 is TGTGCCAGCAGCTCGGCCGGGACAGGGCGTTTCATGAACACTGAAGCTTTCTTT.

Many counts were recorded for this clonotype. The genes are TRBV20-1 and TRBJ2-6, with D hard to call. Germline V lookup: CDR1 DFQATT, CDR2 SNEGSKA (reference sequence). Trimming took 5 bases from V and 0 from J, leaving 5 bases between them. This CDR3 region has 13 residues. In DNA, the CDR3 is TGCAGTGCTGGGTACTCTGGGGCCAACGTCCTGACTTTC. It yields the protein CSAGYSGANVLTF.

In its sample, this clonotype was seen a few times. The CDR3 spells CASSRGLAVKKVNEQFF. The CDR3 nucleotides read TGTGCCAGCAGCCGCGGACTAGCGGTCAAAAAGGTCAATGAGCAGTTCTTC. This chain joins TRBV14 and TRBJ2-1; 10 bases align to TRBD2. J was trimmed by 6 bases and V by 4 bases; bases with no gene match: 12. The CDR3 totals 17 residues. Germline values: CDR1 SGHDN, CDR2 FVKESK.

By frequency in the sample, this clonotype is medium-sized. The chain is built from TRBV5-1 and TRBJ1-2; TRBD1 is a possible D gene (6 bases). Germline V lookup: CDR1 SGHRS, CDR2 YFSETQ. The CDR3 length is 13 residues. V was trimmed by 4 bases and J by 2 bases, leaving 9 bases between them. The CDR3 protein is CASSPTGNYGYTF. The CDR3 DNA reads TGCGCCAGCAGCCCCACAGGGAACTATGGCTACACCTTC.

This clonotype was picked up many times. The J gene is TRBJ2-1, the V gene TRBV7-9; weak D call: TRBD2 (5 bases). This CDR3 is 15 amino acids long. The V end lost 4 bases, the J end lost 0 bases, and 10 bases lay between the germline ends. The germline V gene encodes CDR1 SEHNR and CDR2 FQNEAQ (reference sequence). CDR3 DNA sequence: TGTGCCAGCAGCTCCCCTGGGAGCTCCTACAATGAGCAGTTCTTC. As protein: CASSSPGSSYNEQFF.

This clonotype was seen only a few times. This chain links TRBV5-1 with TRBJ2-6; tentatively, D is TRBD1 or TRBD2 (5 bases each). This CDR3 is 18 amino acids long. V shed 4 bases and J shed 0 bases, with 17 bases lying between them. The germline V gene encodes CDR1 SGHRS and CDR2 YFSETQ. DNA for the CDR3: TGCGCCAGCAGCACGATGGGGGTTTTCAGCTCTGGGGCCAACGTCCTGACTTTC. Its translation: CASSTMGVFSSGANVLTF.

This clonotype was seen many times. The chain employs TRBV29-1 and TRBJ2-2, with a tentative D call TRBD2 (6 bases). The CDR3 is 13 amino acids. Trimming removed 2 bases from V and 3 bases from J, with 7 bases in between. CDR1 and CDR2 from the germline V gene are SQVTM and ANQGSEA. The CDR3 reads CSVEIADTGELFF. For the CDR3, the DNA is TGCAGCGTTGAAATAGCGGACACCGGGGAGCTGTTTTTT.

The chain employs TRBV27 and TRBJ2-5; the match to TRBD2 covers 11 bases. The length of the CDR3 is 16 residues. The ends lost 2 bases at V and 4 bases at J; junction bases unmatched: 6. The V gene's germline CDR1 is MNHEY and CDR2 SMNVEV (reference sequence). As DNA, the CDR3 is TGTGCCAGCAGTTTAAGACTAGCGGGACTCGGAGAGACCCAGTACTTC. It yields the protein CASSLRLAGLGETQYF.

This clonotype has more than one count but fewer than ten. The J gene is TRBJ2-5, the V gene TRBV20-1; D uncertain. Trimming left V 2 bases short and J 0 bases short, with 7 bases between. The CDR3 contains 13 residues. Germline loops: CDR1 DFQATT, CDR2 SNEGSKA (reference sequence). This CDR3 reads CSARQPYQETQYF. DNA of the CDR3: TGCAGTGCTAGACAACCGTACCAAGAGACCCAGTACTTC.

This clonotype has at least ten counts. The genes are TRBV7-9 and TRBJ2-7; TRBD2 agrees at 13 bases. J gave up 0 bases and V 5 bases, and 4 bases lay outside the gene matches. The CDR3 consists of 16 residues. CDR1 and CDR2 (germline): SEHNR, FQNEAQ (reference sequence). CDR3 sequence (DNA): TGTGCCAGCAGCCACGGGACTAGCGGGATCTCCTACGAGCAGTACTTC. It translates to CASSHGTSGISYEQYF.

This clonotype was recorded a few times. CDR3 sequence: CASKRGSGSSEAFF. In nucleotides, the CDR3 is TGTGCCAGCAAGAGGGGCTCGGGCTCTTCTGAAGCTTTCTTT. V gene TRBV7-8 combines with J gene TRBJ1-1; weak D call: TRBD1 (5 bases). CDR1 and CDR2 (germline): SGHVS, FQNEAQ. Trimming removed 7 bases from V and 6 bases from J, with 18 bases in between. The CDR3 contains 14 residues. Full variable domain (outside the CDR3, taken from reference TRBV7-8 and TRBJ1-1): GAGVSQSPRYKVAKRGQDVALRCDPISGHVSLFWYQQALGQGPEFLTYFQNEAQLDKSGLPSDRFFAERPEGSVSTLKIQRTQQEDSAVYLCASKRGSGSSEAFFGQGTRLTVV.

This clonotype occurred many times. J is TRBJ2-3 and V is TRBV6-2 or TRBV6-3; TRBD2 is a possible D gene (6 bases). Trimming stripped 0 bases from V and 0 bases from J, with 7 bases between. Germline V gene sequence: CDR1 MNHEY, CDR2 SVGEGT. The CDR3 is made up of 15 amino acids. CDR3 amino acids: CASSYSGTSTDTQYF. In DNA form, the CDR3 reads TGTGCCAGCAGTTACTCAGGGACTAGCACAGATACGCAGTATTTT.

The table lists this clonotype with many counts. V gene TRBV7-9 combines with J gene TRBJ2-7, with D perhaps assigned TRBD1 or TRBD2 (5 bases each). The CDR3 length is 15 residues. The germline V and J ends were trimmed by 4 bases and 6 bases, with 19 bases remaining between them. Germline lookup yields CDR1 SEHNR and CDR2 FQNEAQ (reference sequence). CDR3 bases: TGTGCCAGCAGCTCCCCTACCAGGGTAAGCGGCGAGCAGTACTTC. It yields the protein CASSSPTRVSGEQYF.

The chain is built from TRBV29-1 and TRBJ1-1; D not certain. Per the germline V gene, CDR1 is SQVTM and CDR2 is ANQGSEA. Trimming left V 5 bases short and J 7 bases short, with 17 bases between. The CDR3 runs 13 residues. CDR3 amino acids: CSVCQFWSDEAFF. In DNA form, the CDR3 reads TGCAGCGTTTGCCAGTTTTGGTCGGATGAAGCTTTCTTT.

This clonotype occurred many times. The V gene is TRBV9, the J gene TRBJ2-7; 7 bases map to TRBD1. Trimming at V came to 2 bases and at J to 4 bases, leaving 12 bases not matched to a gene. This CDR3 has 16 amino acids. CDR1 and CDR2 from the germline V gene are SGDLS and YYNGEE. The CDR3 region has the DNA TGTGCCAGCAGCGTCGGGGCCCGGGACAGCGTTTACGAGCAGTACTTC. This translates into CASSVGARDSVYEQYF.